This T cell receptor beta chain appears in the sequencing data of a study of blood T cell repertoires in COVID-19 (dated by TCRdb to the early 2020s). Describing the broader study: Samples covering the acute and convalescent phases of COVID-19 were provided by collaborators in the United States, Italy and Spain. Where available, HLA class I and class II types were taken from metadata supplied by the sample provider and were not determined by assay-based typing. The dataset comprised deeply sampled blood TCRbeta repertoires from subjects exposed to, actively infected with, or recovered from COVID-19. The repertoires were made available in a free public database intended to serve as a resource for research on the immune response to SARS-CoV-2. Samples were obtained from the ongoing ImmuneRACE study (first 160 participants) and from 1,254 subjects provided by 6 global collaborators. The material from the prospective study consisted of cDNA or gDNA derived from T cells, B-cell-depleted T cells, or PBMCs. Nearly every sample came with metadata listing a de-identified subject ID, COVID-19 status, age in years and sex.

Collaborating institutions collected whole blood in K2EDTA tubes following their own protocols. Collaborator samples were shipped for TCRbeta analysis as frozen whole blood, isolated PBMCs, or DNA extracted from either sample type. Findings and caveats that apply to the study as a whole: How much clinical and demographic metadata was included differed by source and by participant, and the metadata was provided uncurated.

Regarding this clone: Its antigen target is currently unknown. Base qualities are missing; no much larger clone stands one base away.

The immunoSEQ Assay, a bias-controlled multiplex PCR, was used to amplify TCRbeta CDR3 regions from genomic DNA. Concerning the study's data processing: Within the assay, amplification of reference gene primers was used to estimate how many nucleated cells each sample contained. To quantify the absolute abundance of each unique TCRbeta CDR3 rearrangement, sequence reads were collapsed and filtered. For each sample, productive Simpson clonality was calculated as the square root of Simpson's diversity index over productive rearrangements. The clones in this table, taken by TCRdb from immuneACCESS, are in-frame only. Not every clone is retained; where verified, under half of the shortfall comes from an unresolved V gene, and the cause of the rest is unknown. The DNA was the basis for D and trimming; V, J and clone size are from that table. The sample records over 120,000 clones, about 88% of which are singletons. Together, the top ten hold over 2.5% of the sample.

The origin of this receptor is a human donor with acute or convalescent COVID-19. The donor label of this sample is uncertain. Sequencing was done on a sample of peripheral blood.

The CDR3 reads CASRGQGEGSYNEQFF. The base sequence is TGTGCCAGCAGGGGACAGGGAGAGGGGTCCTACAATGAGCAGTTCTTC. Recombination linked TRBV27 to TRBJ2-1; TRBD1 fits 9 bases in the junction. CDR1 and CDR2 are read off the germline V gene (reference sequence) as MNHEY and SMNVEV. Taken from cysteine to phenylalanine, the CDR3 has 16 residues. Kept here is only the CDR3 DNA, which spans 48 bases and is read in frame from base 1. The V end gives up 6 bases and the J end 1 base, leaving 7 bases in the junction not matched to a gene.